These T cell receptor beta chains were read from a single sample in a study of cytomegalovirus exposure and HLA in healthy donors. Only in-frame clones appear in the TCRdb table, and some are missing; sequencing was by immunoSEQ multiplex PCR. The sample holds 150,000 or so clones; roughly 66% are singletons and the top ten take around 1.6%. The source material was PBMCs. These receptors were taken from a young woman in good health and CMV-seronegative. Each CDR3 is given with its conserved first and last residue. D genes are given only for firm matches. Size is omitted from some rows. Given values are once, few, many or a class for expanded clones.

d_call j_call clone_size v_call cdr3_nt cdr3_aa
. TRBJ1-1 . TRBV11-3 TGTGCCAGCAGCTTAGAGGCCCACACTGAAGCTTTCTTT CASSLEAHTEAFF
TRBD1 TRBJ2-2 once TRBV7-2 TGTGCCAGCAGCCCTCAGGGGGCTCCGAACACCGGGGAGCTGTTTTTT CASSPQGAPNTGELFF
TRBD2 TRBJ2-1 few TRBV14 TGTGCCAGCAGCCGCGCTAGCGGGGGGGTCTACAATGAGCAGTTCTTC CASSRASGGVYNEQFF
TRBD2 TRBJ2-1 few TRBV7-2 TGTGCCAGCAGCTGGCTAGCGGGCCATGAGCAGTTCTTC CASSWLAGHEQFF
. TRBJ1-2 few TRBV19 TGTGCCAGTTCAATGGGAGGTACCTATGGCTACACCTTC CASSMGGTYGYTF
TRBD1 TRBJ1-2 . TRBV19 TGTGCCAGTAGTCCTAGGACAGGGGGCTACTATGGCTACACCTTC CASSPRTGGYYGYTF
. TRBJ1-1 few TRBV6-1 TGTGCCAGCAAGGACAGATCAAGCACTGAAGCTTTCTTT CASKDRSSTEAFF
. TRBJ1-5 few TRBV4-3 TGCGCCAGCAGCCAAGGGCGGAATAATCAGCCCCAGCATTTT CASSQGRNNQPQHF
. TRBJ2-1 few TRBV19 TGTGCCAGTAGTGCGATATTACCCGTCAACAATGAGCAGTTCTTC CASSAILPVNNEQFF
. TRBJ2-2 once TRBV4-2 TGTGCCAGCAGCCAAGATTACGGGAGCACCGGGGAGCTGTTTTTT CASSQDYGSTGELFF
TRBD1 TRBJ1-2 . TRBV6-1 TGTGCCAGCAGTGTTATTACCCCCGGGACAGGCTACCCCTTC CASSVITPGTGYPF
TRBD2 TRBJ2-1 once TRBV5-1 TGCGCCAGCAGCCCGGGACTAGCTCATGAGCAGTTCTTC CASSPGLAHEQFF
TRBD1 TRBJ2-6 few TRBV5-6 TGTGCCAGCACCGTAAAGGGACAGACCTCTGGGGCCAACGTCCTGACTTTC CASTVKGQTSGANVLTF
. TRBJ2-7 . TRBV28 TGTGCCAGCAGTTCGGGCGGGCCCTCCTACGAGCAGTACTTC CASSSGGPSYEQYF
. TRBJ1-6 . TRBV18 TGTGCCAGCTCACCAAGCACGTCCGTGGATTCACCCCTCCACTTT CASSPSTSVDSPLHF
. TRBJ1-2 . TRBV7-2 TGTGCCAGCAGCGAAGACAGAGCCTATGGCTACACCTTC CASSEDRAYGYTF
TRBD1 TRBJ1-4 . TRBV19 TGTGCCAGTTATGACAGGGATGAAGAAAAACTGTTTTTT CASYDRDEEKLFF
TRBD2 TRBJ2-2 . TRBV27 TGTGCCAGCAGTGTACCCGGGACTAGCCCTTTTAAGCTGTTTTTT CASSVPGTSPFKLFF
. TRBJ1-5 . TRBV28 TGTGCCAGCAGTTTACTCCGGGGTGGTAGCAATCAGCCCCAGCATTTT CASSLLRGGSNQPQHF
. TRBJ1-6 . TRBV10-3 TGTGCCATCAGTGAGACTAAAAACCGCAATTCACCCCTCCACTTT CAISETKNRNSPLHF